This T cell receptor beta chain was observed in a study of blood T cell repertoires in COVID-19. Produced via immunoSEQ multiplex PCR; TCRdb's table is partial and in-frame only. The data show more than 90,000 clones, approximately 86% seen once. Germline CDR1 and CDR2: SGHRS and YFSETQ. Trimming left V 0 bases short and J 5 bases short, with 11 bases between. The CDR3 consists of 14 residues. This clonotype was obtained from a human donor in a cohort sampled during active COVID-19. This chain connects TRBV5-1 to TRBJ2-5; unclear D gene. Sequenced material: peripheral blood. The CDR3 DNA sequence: TGCGCCAGCAGCTTGGATAGTGTTAAGGAGACCCAGTACTTC. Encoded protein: CASSLDSVKETQYF.